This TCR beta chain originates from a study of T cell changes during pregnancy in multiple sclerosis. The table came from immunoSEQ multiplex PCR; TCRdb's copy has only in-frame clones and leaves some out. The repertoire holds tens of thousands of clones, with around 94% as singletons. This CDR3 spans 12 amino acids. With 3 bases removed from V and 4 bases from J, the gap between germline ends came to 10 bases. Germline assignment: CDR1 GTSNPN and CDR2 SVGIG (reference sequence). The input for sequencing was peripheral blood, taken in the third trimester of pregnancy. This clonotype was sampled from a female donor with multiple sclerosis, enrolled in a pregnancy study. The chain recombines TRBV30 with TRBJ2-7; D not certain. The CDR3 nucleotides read TGTGCCTGGAGAATTGGCATTTACGAGCAGTACTTC. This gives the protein CAWRIGIYEQYF.